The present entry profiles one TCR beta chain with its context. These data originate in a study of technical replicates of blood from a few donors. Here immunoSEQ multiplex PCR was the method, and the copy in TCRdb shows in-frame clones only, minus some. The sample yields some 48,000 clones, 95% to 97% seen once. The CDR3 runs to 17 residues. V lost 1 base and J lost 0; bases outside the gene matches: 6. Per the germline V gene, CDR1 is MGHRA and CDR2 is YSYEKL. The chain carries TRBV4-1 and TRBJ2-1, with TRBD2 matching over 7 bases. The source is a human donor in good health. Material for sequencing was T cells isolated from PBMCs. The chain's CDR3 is CASSQGGSFFSYNEQFF. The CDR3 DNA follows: TGCGCCAGCAGCCAAGGCGGGAGCTTCTTCTCCTACAATGAGCAGTTCTTC.